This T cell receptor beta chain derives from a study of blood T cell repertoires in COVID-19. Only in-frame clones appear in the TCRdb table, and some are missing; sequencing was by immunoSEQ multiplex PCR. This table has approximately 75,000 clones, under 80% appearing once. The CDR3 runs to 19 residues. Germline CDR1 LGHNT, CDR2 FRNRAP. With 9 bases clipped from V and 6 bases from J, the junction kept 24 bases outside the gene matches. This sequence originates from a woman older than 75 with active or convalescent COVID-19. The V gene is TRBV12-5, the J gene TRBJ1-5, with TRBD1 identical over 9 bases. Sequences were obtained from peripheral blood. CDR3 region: CASPVRDRVWLSGCQPQHF. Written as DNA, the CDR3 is TGTGCTAGCCCAGTACGGGACAGGGTTTGGTTGTCGGGTTGTCAGCCCCAGCATTTT.